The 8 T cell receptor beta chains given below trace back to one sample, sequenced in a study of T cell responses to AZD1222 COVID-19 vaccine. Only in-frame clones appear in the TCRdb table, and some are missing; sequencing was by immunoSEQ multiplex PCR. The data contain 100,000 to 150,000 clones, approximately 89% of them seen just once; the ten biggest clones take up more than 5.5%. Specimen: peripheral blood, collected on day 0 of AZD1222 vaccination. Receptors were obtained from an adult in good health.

CDR3: CASSQPGLITDTQYF. The DNA of the CDR3 is TGTGCCAGCAGCCAACCGGGACTCATCACAGATACGCAGTATTTT. The chain recombines TRBV3-1 (or the pseudogene TRBV3-2) with TRBJ2-3, with D possibly being TRBD2 (6 bases). V lost 2 bases, J lost 2 bases, and 11 bases lay in between. CDR1 and CDR2 (germline): LGHDT, YNNKEL (reference sequence). The CDR3 has 15 amino acids.

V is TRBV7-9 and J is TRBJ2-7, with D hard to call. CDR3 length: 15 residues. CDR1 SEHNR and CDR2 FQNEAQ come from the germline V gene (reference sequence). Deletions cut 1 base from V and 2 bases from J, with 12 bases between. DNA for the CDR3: TGTGCCAGCAGCTTAGGTGATTACAGCACCTACGAGCAGTACTTC. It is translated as CASSLGDYSTYEQYF.

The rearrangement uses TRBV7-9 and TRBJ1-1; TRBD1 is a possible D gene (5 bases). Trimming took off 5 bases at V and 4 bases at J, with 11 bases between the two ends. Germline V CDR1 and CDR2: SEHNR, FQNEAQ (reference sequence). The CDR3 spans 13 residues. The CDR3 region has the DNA TGTGCCAGCAGCCGGCTCGGGACCACTGAAGCTTTCTTT. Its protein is CASSRLGTTEAFF.

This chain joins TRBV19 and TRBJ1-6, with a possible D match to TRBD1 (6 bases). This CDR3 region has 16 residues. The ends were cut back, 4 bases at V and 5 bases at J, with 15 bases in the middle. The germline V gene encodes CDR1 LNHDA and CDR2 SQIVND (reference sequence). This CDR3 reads CASSRQAWADNSPLHF. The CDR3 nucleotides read TGTGCCAGTAGTAGACAGGCCTGGGCGGATAATTCACCCCTCCACTTT.

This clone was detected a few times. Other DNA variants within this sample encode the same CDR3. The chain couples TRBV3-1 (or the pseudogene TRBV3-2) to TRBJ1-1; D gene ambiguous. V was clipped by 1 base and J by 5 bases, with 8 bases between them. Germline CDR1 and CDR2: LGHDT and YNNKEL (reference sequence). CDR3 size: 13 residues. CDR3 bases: TGTGCCAGCAGCCAAGTCTTAGGGACTGAAGCTTTCTTT. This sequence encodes CASSQVLGTEAFF.

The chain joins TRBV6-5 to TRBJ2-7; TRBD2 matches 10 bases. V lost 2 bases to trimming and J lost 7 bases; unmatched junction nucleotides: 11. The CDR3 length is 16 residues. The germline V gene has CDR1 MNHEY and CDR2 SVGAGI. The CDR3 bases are TGTGCCAGCAGTTACCAGCGGGCTAGCGGGGGCAGTGAGCAGTACTTC. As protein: CASSYQRASGGSEQYF.

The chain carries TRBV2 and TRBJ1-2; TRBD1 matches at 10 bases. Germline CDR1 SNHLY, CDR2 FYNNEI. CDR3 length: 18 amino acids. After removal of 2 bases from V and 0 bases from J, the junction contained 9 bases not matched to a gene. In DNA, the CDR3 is TGTGCCAGCAGTGAACCACCGGGACAGGGGCGGACTAACTATGGCTACACCTTC. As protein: CASSEPPGQGRTNYGYTF.

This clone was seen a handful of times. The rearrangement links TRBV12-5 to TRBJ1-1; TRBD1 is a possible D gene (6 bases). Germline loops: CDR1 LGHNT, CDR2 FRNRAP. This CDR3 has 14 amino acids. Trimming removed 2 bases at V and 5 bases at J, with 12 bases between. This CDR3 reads CASGLPTGYTEAFF. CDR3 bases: TGTGCTAGTGGTTTGCCTACAGGGTATACTGAAGCTTTCTTT.